Below, 2 T cell receptor beta chains from the same sample are listed, as sequenced in a study. In TCRdb, the 5' RACE reads were re-called with MiXCR into one record per CDR3 protein. The repertoire includes approximately 50,000 distinct CDR3 sequences, approximately 26% of them detected once, and around 2.1% sits in the top ten. Cells sorted as Tregs were CD4+, CD25+ and CD127-/low. Sequenced material: tumor-infiltrating Tregs sorted from the breast tumor. These receptor sequences come from a female donor with breast cancer.

The chain carries TRBV15 and TRBJ1-5; 8 bases are a match to TRBD1. Germline V gives CDR1 LNHNV, CDR2 YYDKDF (reference sequence). This CDR3 contains 16 residues. Trimming took 1 base from V and 4 from J; bases not matched to a gene: 6. CDR3 nucleotides: TGTGCCACCAGCAGAGGTTCGAACAGGGGGAATCAGCCCCAGCATTTT. It translates to CATSRGSNRGNQPQHF.

This clonotype was counted between two and nine times. The rearrangement links TRBV9 to TRBJ2-2; 8 positions match TRBD1. CDR1 is SGDLS, CDR2 YYNGEE, per germline. After removal of 2 bases from V and 2 bases from J, the junction contained 2 bases not matched to a gene. This CDR3 is 15 amino acids long. This chain's CDR3 is CASSVRGRNTGELFF. CDR3 DNA sequence: TGTGCCAGCAGCGTCAGGGGGCGCAACACCGGGGAGCTGTTTTTT.